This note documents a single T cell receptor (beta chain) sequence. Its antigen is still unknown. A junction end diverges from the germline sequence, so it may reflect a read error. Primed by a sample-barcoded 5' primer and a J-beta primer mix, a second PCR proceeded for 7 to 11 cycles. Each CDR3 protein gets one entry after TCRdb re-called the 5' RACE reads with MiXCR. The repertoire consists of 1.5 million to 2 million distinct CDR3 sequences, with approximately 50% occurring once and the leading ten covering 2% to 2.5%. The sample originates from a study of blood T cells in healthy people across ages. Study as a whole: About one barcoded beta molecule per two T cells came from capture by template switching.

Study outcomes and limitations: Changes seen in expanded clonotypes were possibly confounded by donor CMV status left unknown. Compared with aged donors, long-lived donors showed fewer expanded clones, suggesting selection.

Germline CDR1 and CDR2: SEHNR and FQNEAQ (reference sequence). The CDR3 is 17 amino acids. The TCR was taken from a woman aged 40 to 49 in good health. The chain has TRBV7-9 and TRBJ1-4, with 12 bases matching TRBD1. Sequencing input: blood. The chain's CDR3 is CASSLPGQGAGYEKPFF. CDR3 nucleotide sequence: TGTGCCAGCAGCTTACCGGGACAGGGGGCCGGGTATGAAAAACCGTTTTTT.